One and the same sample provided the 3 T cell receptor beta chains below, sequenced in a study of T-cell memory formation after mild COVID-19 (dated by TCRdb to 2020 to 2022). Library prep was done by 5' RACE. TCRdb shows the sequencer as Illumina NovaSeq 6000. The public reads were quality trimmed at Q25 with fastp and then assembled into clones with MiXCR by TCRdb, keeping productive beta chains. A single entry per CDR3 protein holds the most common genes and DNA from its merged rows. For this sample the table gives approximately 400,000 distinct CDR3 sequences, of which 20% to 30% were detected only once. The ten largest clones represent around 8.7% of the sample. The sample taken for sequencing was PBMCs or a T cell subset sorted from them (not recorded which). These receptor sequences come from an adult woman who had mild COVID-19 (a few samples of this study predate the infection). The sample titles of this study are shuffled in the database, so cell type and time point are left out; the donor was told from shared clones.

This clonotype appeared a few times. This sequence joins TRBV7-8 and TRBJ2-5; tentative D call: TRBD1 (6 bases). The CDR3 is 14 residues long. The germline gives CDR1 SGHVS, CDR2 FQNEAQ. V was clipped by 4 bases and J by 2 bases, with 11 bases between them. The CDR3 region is CASSSGRGQETQYF. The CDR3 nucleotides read TGTGCCAGCAGCTCCGGCAGGGGACAAGAGACCCAGTACTTC.

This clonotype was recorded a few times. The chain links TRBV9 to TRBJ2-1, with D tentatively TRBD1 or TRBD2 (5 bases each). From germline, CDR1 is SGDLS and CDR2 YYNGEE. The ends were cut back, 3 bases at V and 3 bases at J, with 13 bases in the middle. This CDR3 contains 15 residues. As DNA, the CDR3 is TGTGCCAGCAGCGCGGGACGCCTTGGCTACAATGAGCAGTTCTTC. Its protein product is CASSAGRLGYNEQFF.

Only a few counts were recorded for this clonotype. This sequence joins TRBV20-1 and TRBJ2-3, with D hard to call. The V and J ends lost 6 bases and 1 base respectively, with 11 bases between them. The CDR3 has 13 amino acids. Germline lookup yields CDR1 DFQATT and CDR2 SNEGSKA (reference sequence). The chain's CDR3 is CSARIRGTDTQYF. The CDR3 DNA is TGCAGTGCCCGAATCCGGGGCACAGATACGCAGTATTTT.